A single T cell receptor (beta chain) is shown here with its context. CDR3 length equals 15 residues. Between the trimmed V and J ends, which lost 1 base and 9 bases, there was a span of 16 bases. The germline V gene has CDR1 LNHDA and CDR2 SQIVND (reference sequence). The data were taken from a study of cytomegalovirus exposure and HLA in healthy donors. PCR used 60 Vbeta primers and 13 Jbeta primers. Some clones are missing from TCRdb's copy, which holds only in-frame ones; the method was immunoSEQ multiplex PCR. The data show over 150,000 clones, roughly four fifths seen once. Sample: PBMCs. V gene TRBV19 combines with J gene TRBJ2-1; a weak D match, TRBD2 (7 bases). The TCR originated in a male donor in good health and CMV-seronegative. The CDR3 coding sequence is TGTGCCAGTAGTATAGGTGGGGGGGCTTTGGGTGAGCAGTTCTTC. It is translated as CASSIGGGALGEQFF.